The T cell receptor (beta chain) under discussion was sequenced for a study of human T cells and chemical hapten exposure (dated by TCRdb to the early 2020s). The study in broad terms: For sensitization, 2% DPC in acetone was applied to an approximately 2 cm by approximately 2 cm area of upper inner arm skin. Weekly therapeutic DPC doses were additionally applied to the scalp of patients throughout the roughly 26-week study period. Patch testing was done on the upper back using Finn chambers containing 0.01% DPC, and results were scored after 6 days according to International Contact Dermatitis Research Group standards. Alopecia areata with under or over 50% scalp involvement, alopecia totalis and alopecia universalis were represented in the patient cohort, which was mostly female. The libraries were sequenced as a pool, and the TCR yield per sample differed mostly because of small variations in library volumes within the pool. This study followed changes in the peripheral blood TCR repertoire in vivo during primary and secondary sensitization of alopecia patients to the hapten diphenylcyclopropenone (DPC). Blood was sampled from patients pre-sensitization (week 0) and at 2, 6 and about 24 weeks after DPC sensitization. Blood for TCR sequencing was provided by twenty-nine alopecia patients at one to four time points (pre-sensitization, 2, 6 and 24 weeks). Study-level results and caveats: Significantly more large CDR3 similarity clusters were formed by expanded TCRs than by pre-sensitization or healthy control sets, consistent with antigen-driven responses. Because every patient had alopecia, a presumed autoimmune disease, the patients' immune response might differ from that of healthy individuals. Patch test score was positively correlated with the number of PT1 expanded TCRs, with significance at thresholds 8, 16 and 32 but not at 4. After repeated subsampling, the strength of the expansion versus patch-test correlation and the threshold at which it became significant changed. DPC sensitization did not change how many TCRs were above 1 in 1000 frequency, and no evidence was found of alterations in global repertoire structure.

This clonotype was observed many times. This receptor's antigen is unknown. The record has no base qualities; no much larger clone is one base away. The sample's time point label, decoded: pre-sensitization, week 0. The sample's treatment or condition, from its label and the paper: therapeutic diphenylcyclopropenone sensitization with weekly scalp DPC. At each patch-test visit, blood was drawn before the patch test was applied. Patients were eligible if aged 18 to 70, diagnosed with alopecia and judged suitable for DPC therapy, and pregnant patients were excluded. Total RNA was extracted from unfractionated whole blood collected in Tempus Blood RNA tubes. There are 13 amino acids in the CDR3, from cysteine to phenylalanine inclusive. Just the 39-base CDR3 DNA is kept, in frame starting at base 1. Trimmed from V: 3 bases; trimmed from J: 3 bases; junction bases lacking a gene match: 0. As encoded in the germline V gene, CDR1 is ENHRY while CDR2 is SYGVKD.

Libraries came from RACE. Sequenced using a NextSeq 500. Library preparation attached unique molecular identifiers to individual cDNA molecules for quantitative, reproducible TCR counting. For every blood RNA sample, sequencing covered both the TCR alpha and TCR beta chains. The original methods were these. A median of approximately 100,000 TCRs per sample was observed, with a range of roughly 20,000 to 700,000. The Decombinator software suite was used to annotate the V, J and CDR3 of the TCR reads. To make PS versus PT1 abundance plots, every sample was subsampled to the same number of TCRs (28,000). TCRs were defined as expanded if absent before sensitization and observed at least eight times at the 2-week time point. TCRdb reanalyzed the raw reads on its own, using fastp at Q25 for trimming and MiXCR for clone calling, and kept in-frame beta chains. All rows with the same CDR3 protein become a single entry with the most common DNA and genes. The V and J calls were not made by the authors but by TCRdb's processing. This sample gives about 120,000 distinct CDR3 sequences in total; about 14% of them show up just once. The ten top clones hold around 2.7% of the sample.

The rearranged segments are TRBV10-3 and TRBJ1-2; the central 8 bases match TRBD1. This TCR derives from a young woman with alopecia areata. Some clones in this sample may be carry-over from other donors' samples. The starting material was whole blood, obtained in connection with sensitization to the hapten diphenylcyclopropenone (DPC). The DNA sequence follows: TGTGCCATCAGTGAACAGGGGGACTATGGCTACACCTTC. This gives the protein CAISEQGDYGYTF.